The T cell receptor beta chain under discussion was sequenced for a study of shared clonotypes between healthy human individuals. Study at large: Two women and a few men aged 18 to 49 served as donors.

This clone has just a few counts. What it binds is not known. Study-level findings and limits: Between a handful of donors, naive CD4 clonotypes were shared at a level of around 5.2%.

This CDR3 contains 12 residues. V trimming: 10 bases; J trimming: 3 bases; junction bases outside the gene matches: 3. Germline lookup yields CDR1 ENHRY and CDR2 SYGVKD. At deep level, the assay was performed. Sequencing was performed with immunoSEQ multiplex PCR; in TCRdb, only in-frame clones are kept and a portion is missing. The sample consists of around 700,000 clones, approximately 75% of them appearing once. This sequence was found in a woman aged 25-40 years in good health. The source material was memory CD4+ T cells sorted from blood. The subset was: CD45RA-negative fraction. The chain is built from TRBV10-3 and TRBJ1-2, with 9 positions matching TRBD1. The DNA for the CDR3 is TGTGCCACCAGGGACAGGGACTATGGCTACACCTTC. Its protein is CATRDRDYGYTF.